This T cell receptor beta chain is from a study of blood T cell repertoires in COVID-19. The assay was immunoSEQ multiplex PCR, and TCRdb's table has in-frame clones only and misses some. The table records around 36,000 clones, about 83% of them present only once. This clone was counted only a few times. CDR1 is SGHDT, CDR2 YYEEEE, per germline. This CDR3 is built from 13 residues. Trimming shortened V by 1 base and J by 8 bases, and 12 bases separated the two germline ends. The source is a man aged 45 to 65 with acute or convalescent COVID-19. The rearrangement links TRBV5-6 to TRBJ1-2, with no clear D. Sequenced: peripheral blood. The CDR3 DNA is TGTGCCAGCAGCTTGCGGAATGGGGAGGGCTACACCTTC. Translated, it gives CASSLRNGEGYTF.